This entry describes one T cell receptor (beta chain). What it binds is unknown. This entry is derived from a study of T cell responses to AZD1222 COVID-19 vaccine. General study points: Just a handful of AZD1222 recipients were seropositive at baseline. The study found Spike-specific TCR breadth and depth rose after two AZD1222 doses.

Clones were read by immunoSEQ multiplex PCR, and TCRdb kept only the in-frame ones, dropping some. Found here are 85,000 to 100,000 clones, over 85% of them singletons; the top ten hold about an eighth. The material was peripheral blood, obtained on day 0 of AZD1222 vaccination. This clonotype was obtained from an adult in good health.

DNA for the CDR3: TGTGCCAGCAGTTTATACAGGTCCTACGAGCAGTACTTC. It encodes CASSLYRSYEQYF. This chain connects TRBV12-3 or TRBV12-4 to TRBJ2-7; a weak D match, TRBD1 (5 bases). The CDR3 consists of 13 residues. V gave up 2 bases and J gave up 1 base, with 6 bases separating them.